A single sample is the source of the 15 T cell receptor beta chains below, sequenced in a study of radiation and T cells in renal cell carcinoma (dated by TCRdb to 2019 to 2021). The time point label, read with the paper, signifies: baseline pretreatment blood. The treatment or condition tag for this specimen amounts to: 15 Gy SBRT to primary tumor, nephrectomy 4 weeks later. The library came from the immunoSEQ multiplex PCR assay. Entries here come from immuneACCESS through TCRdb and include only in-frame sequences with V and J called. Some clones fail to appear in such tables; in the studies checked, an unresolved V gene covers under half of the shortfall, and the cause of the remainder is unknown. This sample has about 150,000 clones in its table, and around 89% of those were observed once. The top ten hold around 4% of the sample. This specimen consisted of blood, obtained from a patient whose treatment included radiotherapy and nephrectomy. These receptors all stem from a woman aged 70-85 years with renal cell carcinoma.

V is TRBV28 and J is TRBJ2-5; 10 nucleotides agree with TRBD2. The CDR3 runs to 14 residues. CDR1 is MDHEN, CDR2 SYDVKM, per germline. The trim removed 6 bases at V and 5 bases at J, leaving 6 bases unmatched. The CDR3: CASRPSGGPETQYF. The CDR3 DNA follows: TGTGCCAGCAGGCCTAGCGGGGGTCCGGAGACCCAGTACTTC.

The CDR3 protein is CASSLGDSPYEQYF. Here the CDR3 DNA reads TGTGCCAGCAGCCTCGGGGACAGTCCCTACGAGCAGTACTTC. The genes are TRBV5-4 and TRBJ2-7; 7 nucleotides line up with TRBD1. J lost 2 bases, V lost 4 bases, and 6 bases had no gene match. CDR3 length equals 14 residues. The germline V gene encodes CDR1 SGHNT and CDR2 YYREEE (reference sequence).

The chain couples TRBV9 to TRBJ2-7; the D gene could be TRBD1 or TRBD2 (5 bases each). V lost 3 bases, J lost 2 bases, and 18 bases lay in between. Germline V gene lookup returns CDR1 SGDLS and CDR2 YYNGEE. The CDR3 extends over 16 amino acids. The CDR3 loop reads CASSASTGATTYEQYF. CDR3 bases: TGTGCCAGCAGCGCTTCCACCGGGGCCACGACCTACGAGCAGTACTTC. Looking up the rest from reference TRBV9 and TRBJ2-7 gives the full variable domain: DSGVTQTPKHLITATGQRVTLRCSPRSGDLSVYWYQQSLDQGLQFLIQYYNGEERAKGNILERFSAQQFPDLHSELNLSSLELGDSALYFCASSASTGATTYEQYFGPGTRLTVT.

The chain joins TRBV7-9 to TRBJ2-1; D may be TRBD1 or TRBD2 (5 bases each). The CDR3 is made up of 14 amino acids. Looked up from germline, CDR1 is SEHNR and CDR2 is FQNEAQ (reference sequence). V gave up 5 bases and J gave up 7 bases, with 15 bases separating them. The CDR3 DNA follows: TGTGCCAGCAGCCCATATGGGGGTGGGAATGAGCAGTTCTTC. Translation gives CASSPYGGGNEQFF. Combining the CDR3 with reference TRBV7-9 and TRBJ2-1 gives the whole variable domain DTGVSQNPRHKITKRGQNVTFRCDPISEHNRLYWYRQTLGQGPEFLTYFQNEAQLEKSRLLSDRFSAERPKGSFSTLEIQRTEQGDSAMYLCASSPYGGGNEQFFGPGTRLTVL.

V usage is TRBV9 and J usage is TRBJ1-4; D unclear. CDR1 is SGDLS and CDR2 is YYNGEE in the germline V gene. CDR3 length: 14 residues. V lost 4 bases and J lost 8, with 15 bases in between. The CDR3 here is CASSSGRGREKLFF. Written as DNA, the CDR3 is TGTGCCAGCAGCTCGGGTAGAGGTAGGGAAAAACTGTTTTTT.

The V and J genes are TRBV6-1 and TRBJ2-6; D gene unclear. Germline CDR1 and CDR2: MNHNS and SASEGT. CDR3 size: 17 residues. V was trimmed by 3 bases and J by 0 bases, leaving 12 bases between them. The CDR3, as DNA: TGTGCCAGCAGTGAGGACGGAAAGAGCTCTGGGGCCAACGTCCTGACTTTC. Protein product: CASSEDGKSSGANVLTF.

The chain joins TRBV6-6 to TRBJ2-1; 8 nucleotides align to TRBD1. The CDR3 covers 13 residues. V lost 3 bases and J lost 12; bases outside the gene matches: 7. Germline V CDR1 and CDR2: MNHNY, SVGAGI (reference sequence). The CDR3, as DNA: TGTGCCAGCAGTTATGTGACAGGGGTGGGGCAGTTCTTC. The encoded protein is CASSYVTGVGQFF.

Here the CDR3 DNA reads TGCGCCAGCAGCTTGTCAGGGTCCCACACTGAAGCTTTCTTT. It specifies CASSLSGSHTEAFF. This rearrangement joins TRBV5-1 to TRBJ1-1; TRBD1 might be the D (5 bases). The CDR3 covers 14 residues. The germline V gene has CDR1 SGHRS and CDR2 YFSETQ. The V and J ends lost 1 base and 3 bases respectively, with 10 bases between them. The variable domain in full, with the rest retrieved from reference TRBV5-1 and TRBJ1-1, is KAGVTQTPRYLIKTRGQQVTLSCSPISGHRSVSWYQQTPGQGLQFLFEYFSETQRNKGNFPGRFSGRQFSNSRSEMNVSTLELGDSALYLCASSLSGSHTEAFFGQGTRLTVV.

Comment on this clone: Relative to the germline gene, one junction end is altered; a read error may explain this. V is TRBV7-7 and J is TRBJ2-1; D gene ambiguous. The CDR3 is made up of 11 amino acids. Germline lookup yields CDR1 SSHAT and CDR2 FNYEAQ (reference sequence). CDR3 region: CASSLGQEQFF. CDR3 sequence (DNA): TGTGCTAGCAGCTTAGGGCAGGAGCAGTTCTTC.

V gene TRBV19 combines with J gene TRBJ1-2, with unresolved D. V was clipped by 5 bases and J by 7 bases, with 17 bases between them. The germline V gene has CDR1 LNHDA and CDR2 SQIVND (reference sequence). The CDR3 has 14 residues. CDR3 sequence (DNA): TGTGCCAGTAGTCTTCCGCGCGGTCGGCTTGGCTACACCTTC. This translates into CASSLPRGRLGYTF.

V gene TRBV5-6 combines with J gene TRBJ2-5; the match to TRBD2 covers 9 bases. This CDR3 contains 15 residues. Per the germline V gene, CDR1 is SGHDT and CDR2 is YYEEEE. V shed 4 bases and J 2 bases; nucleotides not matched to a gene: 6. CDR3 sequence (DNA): TGTGCCAGCAGCCCCGACAGCGGGGGGCAAGAGACCCAGTACTTC. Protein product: CASSPDSGGQETQYF.

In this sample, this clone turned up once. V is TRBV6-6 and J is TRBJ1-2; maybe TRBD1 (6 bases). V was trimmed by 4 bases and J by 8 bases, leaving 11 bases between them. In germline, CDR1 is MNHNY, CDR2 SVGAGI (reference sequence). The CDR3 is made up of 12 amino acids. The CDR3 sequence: CASSFRDTGYTF. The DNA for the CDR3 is TGTGCCAGCAGTTTCCGGGACACAGGCTACACCTTC.

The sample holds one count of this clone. The CDR3 is CASSEGTNYGYTF. The CDR3 bases are TGTGCCAGCAGTGAAGGGACTAACTATGGCTACACCTTC. V and J are TRBV2 and TRBJ1-2; D not certain. V dropped 1 base and J dropped 0 bases, with 3 bases sitting between them. Germline lookup yields CDR1 SNHLY and CDR2 FYNNEI. The CDR3 loop spans 13 amino acids.

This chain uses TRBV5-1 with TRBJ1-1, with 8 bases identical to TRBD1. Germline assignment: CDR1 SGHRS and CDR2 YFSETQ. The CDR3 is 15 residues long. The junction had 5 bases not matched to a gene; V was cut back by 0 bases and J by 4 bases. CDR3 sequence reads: CASSLGQGAVTEAFF. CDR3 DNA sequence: TGCGCCAGCAGCTTGGGCCAGGGGGCAGTCACTGAAGCTTTCTTT.

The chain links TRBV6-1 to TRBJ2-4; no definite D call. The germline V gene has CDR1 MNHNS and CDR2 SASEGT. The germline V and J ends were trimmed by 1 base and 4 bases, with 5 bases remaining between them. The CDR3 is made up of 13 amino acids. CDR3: CASSEGTKNIQYF. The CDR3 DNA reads TGTGCCAGCAGTGAAGGTACTAAAAACATTCAGTACTTC.